These T cell receptor beta chains were read from a single sample in a study of T-cell memory formation after mild COVID-19. TCRdb ran MiXCR on the 5' RACE reads and lists one entry per CDR3 protein. The repertoire holds some 150,000 distinct CDR3 sequences, with around 5.8% as singletons. Material for sequencing was PBMCs or a T cell subset sorted from them (not recorded which). These receptors were obtained from an adult woman who had mild COVID-19 (a few samples of this study predate the infection). Cell type and time point are not known. Each CDR3 is given with its conserved first and last residue. A D gene is named only where the DNA matches it firmly. Not every row has a clone size; where given, it reads once, few, many or a size class.

V gene	clone size	J gene	D gene	CDR3 protein	CDR3 DNA
TRBV20-1	many	TRBJ1-5	.	CSAREGGFLRNQPQHF	TGCAGTGCTAGAGAGGGGGGGTTTTTGCGCAATCAGCCCCAGCATTTT
TRBV29-1	.	TRBJ2-6	TRBD2	CSASGRSGANVLTF	TGCTCTGCTAGCGGGAGGTCTGGGGCCAACGTCCTGACTTTC
TRBV28	few	TRBJ2-3	TRBD2	CASRGGVDTQYF	TGTGCCAGCCGGGGAGGGGTGGATACGCAGTATTTT
TRBV5-1	many	TRBJ1-1	.	CASSLVPGANTEAFF	TGCGCCAGCAGCTTGGTTCCAGGGGCGAACACTGAAGCTTTCTTT
TRBV6-1	.	TRBJ1-1	TRBD1	CASSAQGTGNTEAFF	TGTGCCAGCAGCGCACAGGGGACAGGGAACACTGAAGCTTTCTTT
TRBV24-1	few	TRBJ2-2	TRBD1	CATAADRGRTGELFF	TGTGCCACCGCTGCCGACAGGGGAAGGACCGGGGAGCTGTTTTTT
TRBV2	many	TRBJ1-1	.	CASRNQQGFGTEAFF	TGTGCCAGCAGGAACCAACAGGGATTCGGCACTGAAGCTTTCTTT
TRBV5-6	once	TRBJ2-1	.	CASNWGSNEQFF	TGTGCCAGCAATTGGGGTAGCAATGAGCAGTTCTTC
TRBV7-8	many	TRBJ2-1	TRBD2	CASRPPATSGTDEQFF	TGTGCCAGCAGACCCCCCGCGACTAGCGGGACTGATGAGCAGTTCTTC
TRBV12-3/TRBV12-4	few	TRBJ2-7	.	CASSLGYLYFSYEQYF	TGTGCCAGCAGTTTAGGCTACCTCTATTTCTCCTACGAGCAGTACTTC
TRBV5-1	few	TRBJ2-5	.	CASSLAYRGGEETQYF	TGCGCCAGCAGCTTGGCCTACAGGGGAGGGGAGGAGACCCAGTACTTC
TRBV5-1	many	TRBJ1-2	.	CASSPGNNYGYTF	TGCGCCAGCTCCCCCGGCAACAACTATGGCTACACCTTC
TRBV24-1	many	TRBJ1-6	.	CATSDTDRYSPLHF	TGTGCCACCAGTGATACCGACAGATATTCACCCCTCCACTTT
TRBV24-1	many	TRBJ2-2	.	CATSDTQRGNTGELFF	TGTGCCACCAGTGATACACAACGAGGGAACACCGGGGAGCTGTTTTTT
TRBV7-2	many	TRBJ2-3	.	CASSRRDPNTDTQYF	TGTGCCAGCAGCCGCCGGGACCCAAACACAGATACGCAGTATTTT
TRBV5-1	many	TRBJ2-1	TRBD2	CASSLGSGGHNEQFF	TGCGCCAGCAGCTTGGGCAGCGGGGGGCACAATGAGCAGTTCTTC
TRBV4-3	.	TRBJ2-7	TRBD1	CASSQDVGQFYEQYF	TGCGCCAGCAGCCAAGACGTGGGACAGTTTTACGAGCAGTACTTC
TRBV7-2	many	TRBJ2-7	TRBD2	CASSLARSGRINEQYF	TGTGCCAGCAGCTTAGCGCGTAGCGGGAGGATCAACGAGCAGTACTTC
TRBV18	.	TRBJ2-5	TRBD1	CASSPIKGASGQETQYF	TGTGCCAGCTCACCTATAAAGGGGGCAAGTGGTCAAGAGACCCAGTACTTC
TRBV15	.	TRBJ1-1	.	CATSRGGDGTEAFF	TGTGCCACCAGCAGAGGTGGGGACGGCACTGAAGCTTTCTTT
TRBV10-3	many	TRBJ2-5	TRBD2	CAISETSGGQETQYF	TGTGCCATCAGTGAGACTAGCGGGGGCCAAGAGACCCAGTACTTC
TRBV27	few	TRBJ1-5	.	CASSLRGTGNSNQPQHF	TGTGCCAGCAGTTTAAGGGGGACGGGAAATAGCAATCAGCCCCAGCATTTT
TRBV7-6	.	TRBJ2-3	.	CASSYLAGDTQYF	TGTGCCAGCAGCTACTTGGCCGGAGATACGCAGTATTTT
TRBV7-9	many	TRBJ2-5	TRBD2	CASSLVASGGTQYF	TGTGCCAGCAGCTTGGTGGCTAGCGGTGGGACCCAGTACTTC
TRBV7-9	.	TRBJ1-5	.	CASSLDGFQPQHF	TGTGCCAGCAGCCTGGACGGATTTCAGCCCCAGCATTTT
TRBV5-5	many	TRBJ2-2	.	CASSLRGSGGELFF	TGTGCCAGCAGCCTTCGTGGTAGCGGCGGGGAGCTGTTTTTT
TRBV15	few	TRBJ2-3	.	CATSGRIPTDTQYF	TGTGCCACCAGCGGTCGAATTCCCACAGATACGCAGTATTTT
TRBV7-2	few	TRBJ2-3	TRBD2	CASSLALTSGSVGTDTQYF	TGTGCCAGCAGCTTAGCCTTGACTAGCGGGAGTGTCGGCACAGATACGCAGTATTTT
TRBV7-3	.	TRBJ2-3	TRBD1	CASSLRGDRSTDTQYF	TGTGCCAGCAGCTTAAGGGGGGACAGGAGCACAGATACGCAGTATTTT
TRBV25-1	.	TRBJ1-5	.	CASSTSQNSNQLQHF	TGTGCCAGCAGTACGTCACAGAATAGCAATCAGCTCCAGCATTTT
TRBV5-4	few	TRBJ2-3	.	CASSSKGRQVTDTQYF	TGTGCCAGCAGCTCCAAAGGGAGGCAAGTCACAGATACGCAGTATTTT
TRBV20-1	.	TRBJ1-6	.	CSAERQGDNSPLHF	TGCAGTGCTGAAAGACAAGGTGATAATTCACCCCTCCACTTT
TRBV5-1	.	TRBJ2-5	.	CASSWAPAVQETQYF	TGCGCCAGCAGCTGGGCCCCGGCAGTCCAAGAGACCCAGTACTTC
TRBV7-9	many	TRBJ2-2	.	CASSPTWELFF	TGTGCCAGCAGCCCAACATGGGAGCTGTTTTTT
TRBV5-1	.	TRBJ2-1	TRBD2	CASSLGSGHSYNEQFF	TGCGCCAGCAGCTTGGGTAGCGGGCACTCCTACAATGAGCAGTTCTTC
TRBV19	few	TRBJ2-1	.	CASSIPTREGEQFF	TGTGCCAGTAGTATCCCGACTAGAGAGGGTGAGCAGTTCTTC
TRBV5-1	many	TRBJ2-3	TRBD2	CASSLGTSVDGSTDTQYF	TGCGCCAGCAGCTTGGGGACTAGCGTGGATGGTAGCACAGATACGCAGTATTTT
TRBV7-2	.	TRBJ2-1	.	CASSLGISSYNEQFF	TGTGCCAGCAGCTTAGGAATTAGCTCTTACAATGAGCAGTTCTTC
TRBV7-9	many	TRBJ2-3	TRBD2	CASSLGSASGRTLADTQYF	TGTGCCAGCAGCTTAGGCAGCGCTAGCGGGAGGACGTTAGCAGATACGCAGTATTTT
TRBV6-5	many	TRBJ1-2	.	CASSYSSAHYGYTF	TGTGCCAGCAGTTACTCGAGTGCTCACTATGGCTACACCTTC
TRBV24-1	.	TRBJ1-2	.	CATSETGTGRYGYTF	TGTGCCACCAGTGAAACCGGGACGGGCCGGTATGGCTACACCTTC
TRBV15	many	TRBJ2-6	.	CATSRDFRSGANVLTF	TGTGCCACCAGCAGAGATTTCAGGTCGGGGGCCAACGTCCTGACTTTC
TRBV12-3/TRBV12-4	.	TRBJ2-1	.	CASSLGKPGGQFF	TGTGCCAGCAGTTTAGGGAAGCCGGGTGGGCAGTTCTTC
TRBV4-2	many	TRBJ2-3	.	CASSPRDGLLDTQYF	TGTGCCAGCAGCCCGCGGGACGGCTTGTTGGATACGCAGTATTTT
TRBV9	.	TRBJ2-3	.	CASSVAGDRSTDTQYF	TGTGCCAGCAGCGTAGCTGGTGACCGCAGCACAGATACGCAGTATTTT
TRBV25-1	.	TRBJ1-2	.	CASTDFGGEIYGYTF	TGTGCCAGTACGGACTTTGGGGGGGAGATCTATGGCTACACCTTC
TRBV18	many	TRBJ2-7	TRBD2	CASSPPPGLASEQYF	TGTGCCAGCTCACCACCCCCGGGACTAGCTTCCGAGCAGTACTTC
TRBV7-2	many	TRBJ2-1	TRBD1	CASSLGQGRNEQFF	TGTGCCAGCAGCTTAGGACAGGGTCGGAATGAGCAGTTCTTC
TRBV15	.	TRBJ1-5	.	CATSREVDSKNQPQHF	TGTGCCACCAGCAGAGAGGTGGACAGCAAAAATCAGCCCCAGCATTTT
TRBV2	many	TRBJ2-2	.	CASSETHANTGELFF	TGTGCCAGCAGTGAAACACACGCGAACACCGGGGAGCTGTTTTTT
TRBV6-6	few	TRBJ1-2	.	CASSRDVDGYTF	TGTGCCAGCAGCCGCGATGTTGATGGCTACACCTTC
TRBV5-1	.	TRBJ1-2	TRBD1	CASSYSPHGTGYGYTF	TGCGCCAGCAGCTATTCTCCCCATGGGACAGGCTATGGCTACACCTTC
TRBV20-1	few	TRBJ2-3	.	CSAIRGASTDTQYF	TGCAGTGCTATCCGTGGGGCTAGCACAGATACGCAGTATTTT
TRBV12-3/TRBV12-4	many	TRBJ2-5	TRBD2	CASRGLAGGSQETQYF	TGTGCCAGCAGGGGGCTAGCGGGGGGATCCCAAGAGACCCAGTACTTC
TRBV7-9	.	TRBJ2-5	.	CSSSLMTVEETQYF	TGTTCCAGCAGCTTAATGACAGTCGAAGAGACCCAGTACTTC